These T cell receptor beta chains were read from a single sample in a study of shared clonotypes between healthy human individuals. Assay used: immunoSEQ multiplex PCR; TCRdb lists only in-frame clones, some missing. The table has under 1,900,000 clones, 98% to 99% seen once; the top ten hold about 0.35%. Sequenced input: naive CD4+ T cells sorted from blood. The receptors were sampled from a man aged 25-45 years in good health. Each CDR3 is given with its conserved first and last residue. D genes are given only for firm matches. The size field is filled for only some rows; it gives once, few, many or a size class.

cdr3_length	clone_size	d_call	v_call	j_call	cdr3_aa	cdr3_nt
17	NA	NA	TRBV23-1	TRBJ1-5	CASSQWSPGTSNQPQHF	TGCGCCAGCAGTCAATGGTCCCCAGGGACCAGCAATCAGCCCCAGCATTTT
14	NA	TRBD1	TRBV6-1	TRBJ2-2	CASSEQGASGELFF	TGTGCCAGCAGCGAACAGGGGGCTAGCGGGGAGCTGTTTTTT
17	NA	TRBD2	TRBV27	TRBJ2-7	CASSLSARSGSFYEQYF	TGTGCCAGCAGTTTATCAGCTAGAAGCGGGAGTTTCTACGAGCAGTACTTC
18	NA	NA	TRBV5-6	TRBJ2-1	CASTLLGPSHGSYNEQFF	TGTGCCAGCACCCTGCTTGGCCCGTCCCACGGCTCCTACAATGAGCAGTTCTTC
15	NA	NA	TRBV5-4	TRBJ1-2	CASSSGQGRIYGYTF	TGTGCCAGCAGCTCGGGACAAGGTCGAATCTATGGCTACACCTTC
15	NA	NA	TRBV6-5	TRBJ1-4	CASSYRGLVNEKLFF	TGTGCCAGCAGTTACCGGGGGCTGGTTAATGAAAAACTGTTTTTT
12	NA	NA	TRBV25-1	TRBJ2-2	CASSYTTGELFF	TGTGCCAGCAGCTACACGACCGGGGAGCTGTTTTTT
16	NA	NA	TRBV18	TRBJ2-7	CASSPKQGALSYEQYF	TGTGCCAGCTCACCCAAGCAGGGAGCTTTATCCTACGAGCAGTACTTC
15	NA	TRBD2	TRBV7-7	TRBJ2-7	CASSQGLADTYEQYF	TGTGCCAGCAGCCAGGGACTAGCGGACACCTACGAGCAGTACTTC
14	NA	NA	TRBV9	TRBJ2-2	CASSLLVGTGELFF	TGTGCCAGCAGCCTACTAGTGGGCACCGGGGAGCTGTTTTTT
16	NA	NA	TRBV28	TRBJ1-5	CASSPRAGSSNQPQHF	TGTGCCAGCAGCCCGCGGGCAGGGAGCAGCAATCAGCCCCAGCATTTT
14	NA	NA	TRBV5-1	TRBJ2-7	CASRKAGAGDEQYF	TGCGCCAGCAGGAAGGCGGGGGCAGGGGACGAGCAGTACTTC
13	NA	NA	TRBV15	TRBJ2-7	CATSRVWDREQYF	TGTGCCACCAGCAGAGTGTGGGATCGCGAGCAGTACTTC
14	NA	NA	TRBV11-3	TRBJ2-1	CASSPIGLNNEQFF	TGTGCCAGCAGCCCTATCGGACTCAACAATGAGCAGTTCTTC
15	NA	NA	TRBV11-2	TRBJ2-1	CASSFGAASYNEQFF	TGTGCCAGCAGCTTTGGGGCGGCTAGCTACAATGAGCAGTTCTTC
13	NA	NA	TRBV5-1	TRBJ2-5	CASSPGSWETQYF	TGCGCCAGCAGCCCCGGTAGTTGGGAGACCCAGTACTTC
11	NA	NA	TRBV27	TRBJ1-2	CASSLRRGYTF	TGTGCCAGCAGTTTAAGGCGAGGCTACACCTTC
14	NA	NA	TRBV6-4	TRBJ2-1	CASSVELTYNEQFF	TGTGCCAGCAGTGTTGAGTTAACCTACAATGAGCAGTTCTTC
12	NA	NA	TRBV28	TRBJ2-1	CASSLGVGEQFF	TGTGCCAGCAGTTTAGGGGTCGGAGAGCAGTTCTTC
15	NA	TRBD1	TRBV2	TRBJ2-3	CASRTQGAPTDTQYF	TGTGCCAGCAGAACACAGGGGGCCCCGACAGATACGCAGTATTTT
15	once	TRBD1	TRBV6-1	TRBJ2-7	CASSEETGGVYEQYF	TGTGCCAGCAGTGAGGAGACAGGGGGGGTATACGAGCAGTACTTC
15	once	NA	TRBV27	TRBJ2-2	CASRRVGTITGELFF	TGTGCCAGCAGAAGGGTAGGGACCATCACCGGGGAGCTGTTTTTT
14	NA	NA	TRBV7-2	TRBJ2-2	CASSRDGATGELFF	TGTGCCAGCAGCCGAGACGGAGCCACCGGGGAGCTGTTTTTT
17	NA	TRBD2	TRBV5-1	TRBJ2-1	CASSALGLAGAGDEQFF	TGCGCCAGCAGCGCGTTGGGACTAGCGGGAGCCGGAGATGAGCAGTTCTTC
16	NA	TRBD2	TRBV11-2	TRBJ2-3	CASSLGLAGVTDTQYF	TGTGCCAGCAGCTTAGGACTAGCGGGAGTCACAGATACGCAGTATTTT
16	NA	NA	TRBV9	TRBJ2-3	CASSPAGGYSTDTQYF	TGTGCCAGCAGCCCCGCAGGCGGATACAGCACAGATACGCAGTATTTT
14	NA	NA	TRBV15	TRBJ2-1	CATRDFLSGNEQFF	TGTGCCACGCGGGACTTCCTTTCTGGCAATGAGCAGTTCTTC
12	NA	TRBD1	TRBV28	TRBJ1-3	CATGRGRDTIYF	TGTGCCACTGGCAGGGGGCGGGACACCATATATTTT
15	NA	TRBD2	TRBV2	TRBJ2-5	CASSEQTAGGETQYF	TGTGCCAGCAGTGAGCAGACAGCGGGAGGGGAGACCCAGTACTTC
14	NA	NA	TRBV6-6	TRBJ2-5	CASSYARYGETQYF	TGTGCCAGCAGTTACGCGCGGTATGGAGAGACCCAGTACTTC
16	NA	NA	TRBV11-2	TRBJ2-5	CASSFDFSGHKETQYF	TGTGCCAGCAGCTTCGACTTCTCCGGACACAAAGAGACCCAGTACTTC
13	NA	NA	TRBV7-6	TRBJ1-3	CASSSGRRNTIYF	TGTGCCAGCAGCTCGGGCCGGAGAAACACCATATATTTT
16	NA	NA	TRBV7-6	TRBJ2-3	CASSLAGTPVPDTQYF	TGTGCCAGCAGCTTAGCCGGGACCCCAGTCCCAGATACGCAGTATTTT
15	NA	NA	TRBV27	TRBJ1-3	CASSLMRGSGNTIYF	TGTGCCAGCAGTTTAATGAGAGGCTCTGGAAACACCATATATTTT
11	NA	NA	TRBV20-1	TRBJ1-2	CSAREGFGYTF	TGCAGTGCTAGAGAGGGTTTTGGCTACACCTTC
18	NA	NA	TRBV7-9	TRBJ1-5	CASSLTGSVGYSNQPQHF	TGTGCCAGCAGCTTAACTGGCAGCGTAGGGTATAGCAATCAGCCCCAGCATTTT
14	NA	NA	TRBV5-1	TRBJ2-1	CASSLAGVREWQFF	TGCGCCAGCAGCCTAGCTGGGGTTAGGGAATGGCAGTTCTTC
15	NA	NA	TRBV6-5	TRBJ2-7	CASSYSKVSQYEQYF	TGTGCCAGCAGTTACTCCAAGGTGTCCCAGTACGAGCAGTACTTC
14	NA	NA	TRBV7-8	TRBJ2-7	CASSFDTYTYEQYF	TGTGCCAGCAGCTTTGACACTTACACCTACGAGCAGTACTTC
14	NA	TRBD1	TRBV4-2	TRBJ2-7	CASSRDRGVYEQYF	TGTGCCAGCAGCCGAGACAGGGGGGTCTACGAGCAGTACTTC
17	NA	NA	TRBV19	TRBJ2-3	CASSMETGGSGRDTQYF	TGTGCCAGTAGTATGGAAACTGGGGGCAGTGGTAGGGATACGCAGTATTTT
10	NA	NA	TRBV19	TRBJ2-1	CASSFPKQFF	TGTGCCAGTAGTTTCCCTAAGCAGTTCTTC
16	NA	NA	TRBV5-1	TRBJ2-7	CASSLGPGGGGYEQYF	TGCGCCAGCAGCTTGGGTCCTGGTGGAGGTGGCTACGAGCAGTACTTC
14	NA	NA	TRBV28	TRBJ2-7	CASSLAGPSYEQYF	TGTGCCAGCAGTTTGGCAGGGCCCTCCTACGAGCAGTACTTC
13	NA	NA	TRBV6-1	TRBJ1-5	CASDLGSNQPQHF	TGTGCCAGCGACTTAGGTAGCAATCAGCCCCAGCATTTT
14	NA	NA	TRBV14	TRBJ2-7	CASSPQGLPYEQYF	TGTGCCAGCAGCCCTCAGGGTTTACCCTACGAGCAGTACTTC
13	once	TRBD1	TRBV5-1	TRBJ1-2	CASSRGQNYGYTF	TGCGCCAGCAGCCGGGGACAGAACTATGGCTACACCTTC
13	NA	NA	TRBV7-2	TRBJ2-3	CASSDLGLATQYF	TGTGCCAGCAGCGACTTGGGGTTGGCTACGCAGTATTTT
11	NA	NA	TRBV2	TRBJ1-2	CASGPGDGYTF	TGTGCCAGCGGGCCAGGGGACGGCTACACCTTC
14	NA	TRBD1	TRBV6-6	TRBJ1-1	CASSLAGGNTEAFF	TGTGCCAGCAGTTTGGCAGGGGGGAACACTGAAGCTTTCTTT
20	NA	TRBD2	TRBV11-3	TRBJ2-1	CASSLDGLAGDGGRGYEQFF	TGTGCCAGCAGCTTAGATGGGCTAGCGGGAGATGGCGGTAGGGGCTATGAGCAGTTCTTC
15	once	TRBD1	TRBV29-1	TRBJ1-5	CSATFGTGRNQPQHF	TGCAGCGCGACATTCGGGACAGGGCGCAATCAGCCCCAGCATTTT
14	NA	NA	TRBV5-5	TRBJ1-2	CASSPGGANYGYTF	TGTGCCAGCAGCCCGGGGGGAGCTAACTATGGCTACACCTTC